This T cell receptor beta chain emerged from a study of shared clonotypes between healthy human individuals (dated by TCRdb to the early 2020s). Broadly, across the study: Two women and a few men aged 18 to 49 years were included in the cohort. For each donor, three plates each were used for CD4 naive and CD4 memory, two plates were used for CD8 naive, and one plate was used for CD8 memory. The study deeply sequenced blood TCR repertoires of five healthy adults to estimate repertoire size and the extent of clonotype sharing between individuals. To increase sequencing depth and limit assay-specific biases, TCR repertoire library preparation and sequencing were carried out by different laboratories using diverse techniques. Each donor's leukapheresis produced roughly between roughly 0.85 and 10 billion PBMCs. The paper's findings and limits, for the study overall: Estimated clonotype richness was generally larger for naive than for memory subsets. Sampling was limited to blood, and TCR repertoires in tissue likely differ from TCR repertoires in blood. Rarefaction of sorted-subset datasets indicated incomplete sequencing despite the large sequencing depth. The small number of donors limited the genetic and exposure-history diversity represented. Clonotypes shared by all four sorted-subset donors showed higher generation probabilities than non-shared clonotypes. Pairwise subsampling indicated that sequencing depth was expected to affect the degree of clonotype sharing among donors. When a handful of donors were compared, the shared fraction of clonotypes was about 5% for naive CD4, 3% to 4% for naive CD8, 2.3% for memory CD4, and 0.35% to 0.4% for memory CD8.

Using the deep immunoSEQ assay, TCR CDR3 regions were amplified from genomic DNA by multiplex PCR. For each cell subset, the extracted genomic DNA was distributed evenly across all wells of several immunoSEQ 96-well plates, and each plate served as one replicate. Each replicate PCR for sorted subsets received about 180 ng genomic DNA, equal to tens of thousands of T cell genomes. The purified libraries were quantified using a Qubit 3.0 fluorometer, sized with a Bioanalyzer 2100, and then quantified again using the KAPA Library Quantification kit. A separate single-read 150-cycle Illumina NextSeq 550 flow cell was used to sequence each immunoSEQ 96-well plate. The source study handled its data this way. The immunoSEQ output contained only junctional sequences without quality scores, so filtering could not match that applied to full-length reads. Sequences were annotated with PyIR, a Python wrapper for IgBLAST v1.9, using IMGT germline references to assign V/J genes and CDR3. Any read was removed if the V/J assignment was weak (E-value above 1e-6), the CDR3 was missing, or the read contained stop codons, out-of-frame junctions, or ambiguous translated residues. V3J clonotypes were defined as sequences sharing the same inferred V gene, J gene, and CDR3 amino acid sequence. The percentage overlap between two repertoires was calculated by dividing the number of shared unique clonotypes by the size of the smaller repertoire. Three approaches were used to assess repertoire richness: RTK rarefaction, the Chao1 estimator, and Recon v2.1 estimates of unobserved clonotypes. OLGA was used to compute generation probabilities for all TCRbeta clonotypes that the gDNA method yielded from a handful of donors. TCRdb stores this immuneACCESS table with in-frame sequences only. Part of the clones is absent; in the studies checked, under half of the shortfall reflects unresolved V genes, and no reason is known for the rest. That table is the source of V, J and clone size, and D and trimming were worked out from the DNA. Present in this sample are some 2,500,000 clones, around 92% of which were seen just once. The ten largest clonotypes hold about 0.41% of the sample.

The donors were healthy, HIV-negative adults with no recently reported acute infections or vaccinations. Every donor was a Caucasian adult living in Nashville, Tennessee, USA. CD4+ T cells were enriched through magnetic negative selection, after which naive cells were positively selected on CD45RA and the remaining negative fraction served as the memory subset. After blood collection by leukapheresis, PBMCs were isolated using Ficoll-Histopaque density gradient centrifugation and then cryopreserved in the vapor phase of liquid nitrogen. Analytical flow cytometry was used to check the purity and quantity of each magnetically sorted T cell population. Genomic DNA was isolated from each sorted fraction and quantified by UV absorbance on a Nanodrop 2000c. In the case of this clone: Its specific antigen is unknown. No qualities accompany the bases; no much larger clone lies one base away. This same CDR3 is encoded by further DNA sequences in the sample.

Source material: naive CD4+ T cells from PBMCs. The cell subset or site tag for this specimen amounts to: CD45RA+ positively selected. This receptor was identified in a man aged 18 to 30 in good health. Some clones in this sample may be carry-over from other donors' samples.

The CDR3 has the sequence CASSMGLAGYNEQFF. In nucleotides, the sequence is TGTGCCAGCAGCATGGGACTAGCGGGGTACAATGAGCAGTTCTTC. Recombination connected TRBV6-1 to TRBJ2-1; the junction holds 13 bases that match TRBD2. The CDR3 contains 15 residues, cysteine and phenylalanine counted. Only the CDR3 DNA stays, 45 bases, in frame from base 1. Germline trimming amounts to 6 bases on V and 4 bases on J, with 3 as the count of junction bases outside the gene matches. According to the germline V gene, CDR1 reads MNHNS and CDR2 reads SASEGT.